These 2 T cell receptor beta chains share one sample of origin, sequenced in a study of CD8+ T cells in alopecia areata. Extracted RNA was reverse transcribed into cDNA, the sequencing template. Sequencing was performed with immunoSEQ multiplex PCR; in TCRdb, only in-frame clones are kept and a portion is missing. The profile covers 170,000 or so clones, with approximately 59% appearing a single time and 14% to 15% taken by the ten largest. Sequences were derived from CD4+ T cells sorted from blood, sampled at week 0. The receptors were gathered from a human donor with alopecia areata.

The chain links TRBV19 to TRBJ2-5, with D possibly TRBD2 on 5 matching bases. Trimming cost V 4 bases and J 4 bases, with 10 bases left between them. The CDR3 covers 13 residues. The germline CDR1 and CDR2 sequences are LNHDA and SQIVND (reference sequence). The CDR3 here is CASSKLVGETQYF. CDR3 bases: TGTGCCAGTAGTAAACTAGTAGGAGAGACCCAGTACTTC. Using reference TRBV19 and TRBJ2-5 for the parts outside the CDR3, the full variable domain is DGGITQSPKYLFRKEGQNVTLSCEQNLNHDAMYWYRQDPGQGLRLIYYSQIVNDFQKGDIAEGYSVSREKKESFPLTVTSAQKNPTAFYLCASSKLVGETQYFGPGTRLLVL.

This clone was counted at least ten times. The chain is built from TRBV29-1 and TRBJ2-1; TRBD2 agrees at 13 bases. The CDR3 spans 14 residues. V shed 7 bases, J shed 6 bases, and the junction held 6 bases outside the gene matches. The germline V gene encodes CDR1 SQVTM and CDR2 ANQGSEA. The CDR3 protein is CSAKLAGGLNEQFF. The CDR3, as DNA: TGCAGCGCTAAACTAGCGGGGGGGCTCAATGAGCAGTTCTTC.